This T cell receptor beta chain is drawn from a study of blood T cell repertoires in COVID-19. Study at large: Specimens from acute and convalescent COVID-19 originated in the United States, Italy and Spain. Nucleic acid was either cDNA or gDNA, and it came from T cells, B-cell-depleted T cells, or PBMCs.

In the original workflow: Cell counts per sample came from amplifying reference gene primers. Only in-frame clones appear in the TCRdb table, and some are missing; sequencing was by immunoSEQ multiplex PCR. The DNA gave D and trimming, while V, J and clone size come from that table. The sample consists of around 250,000 clones, 88% of them appearing once. V dropped 4 bases and J dropped 3; count of bases not matched to a gene: 6. Germline CDR1 and CDR2: LGHNA and YSLEER. CDR3 length: 15 residues. The chain couples TRBV4-3 to TRBJ1-5; 7 nucleotides align to TRBD1. The sequencing sample was made of peripheral blood. The sequence was collected from a human donor in a cohort sampled during active COVID-19. The CDR3 DNA sequence: TGCGCCAGCAGCCGCCTGACAGGGACCAATCAGCCCCAGCATTTT. It codes for CASSRLTGTNQPQHF.